Below are 9 T cell receptor beta chains sequenced from a single sample in a study of shared clonotypes between healthy human individuals. Terminally differentiated effector memory CD45RA+ cells were left out of the naive CD8 fraction, which was CD45RO-negative and positively selected for CCR7. Assay: immunoSEQ multiplex PCR; the TCRdb copy retains only in-frame clones and omits some. The sample carries under 2,000,000 clones, about 95% recorded once. Sequences were obtained from naive CD8+ T cells sorted from blood. These receptors were taken from a man younger than 30 in good health.

The genes are TRBV5-4 and TRBJ1-6; 10 bases line up with TRBD1. With 0 bases clipped from V and 8 bases from J, the junction kept 2 bases outside the gene matches. CDR3 size: 15 residues. Germline V gene data show CDR1 as SGHNT and CDR2 as YYREEE (reference sequence). CDR3 in amino acids: CASSLGTGGDSPLHF. In nucleotides, the CDR3 is TGTGCCAGCAGCTTGGGGACAGGGGGAGATTCACCCCTCCACTTT. Full variable domain (outside the CDR3, taken from reference TRBV5-4 and TRBJ1-6): ETGVTQSPTHLIKTRGQQVTLRCSSQSGHNTVSWYQQALGQGPQFIFQYYREEENGRGNFPPRFSGLQFPNYSSELNVNALELDDSALYLCASSLGTGGDSPLHFGNGTRLTVT.

The gene calls are TRBV30 and TRBJ2-3; possibly TRBD1 for D (5 bases). CDR3 size: 14 residues. CDR1 and CDR2 from the germline V gene are GTSNPN and SVGIG (reference sequence). Deletions cut 0 bases from V and 4 bases from J, with 11 bases between. The CDR3 protein is CAWSVGVSADTQYF. As DNA, the CDR3 is TGTGCCTGGAGTGTAGGGGTGTCGGCAGATACGCAGTATTTT.

This clone was observed a single time. The chain links TRBV6-1 to TRBJ2-1; 7 positions agree with TRBD2. V trimming: 2 bases; J trimming: 0 bases; junction bases outside the gene matches: 10. Germline V lookup: CDR1 MNHNS, CDR2 SASEGT. The CDR3 runs 18 residues. This CDR3 reads CASSELYGRESSYNEQFF. In nucleotides, the CDR3 is TGTGCCAGCAGTGAATTATACGGGCGGGAGAGCTCCTACAATGAGCAGTTCTTC.

This chain joins TRBV6-5 and TRBJ2-7; D is uncertain. CDR1 and CDR2 (germline): MNHEY, SVGAGI. V lost 0 bases and J 3 bases, leaving 15 bases between the germline ends. The CDR3 runs 16 residues. CDR3 nucleotides: TGTGCCAGCAGTTACTCGACCTTCGGCGCAAACTACGAGCAGTACTTC. This codes for CASSYSTFGANYEQYF.

The gene calls are TRBV7-3 and TRBJ1-2; 11 bases line up with TRBD1. The V and J ends lost 5 bases and 4 bases, in that order; junction bases with no gene match: 6. The CDR3 is made up of 15 amino acids. Germline V gives CDR1 SGHTA, CDR2 FQGTGA. CDR3 DNA sequence: TGTGCCAGCAGCCGAGACGGGACAGGGGGCTATGGCTACACCTTC. Amino acid sequence: CASSRDGTGGYGYTF.

The chain combines TRBV5-6 with TRBJ2-7, with TRBD1 matching over 10 bases. CDR1 and CDR2 from the germline V gene are SGHDT and YYEEEE. The CDR3 has 16 residues. The V and J ends lost 4 bases and 1 base, in that order; junction bases with no gene match: 8. The CDR3 sequence is CASSPGQGVGSYEQYF. The CDR3 coding sequence is TGTGCCAGCAGCCCCGGACAGGGGGTGGGTTCCTACGAGCAGTACTTC.

The genes are TRBV5-6 and TRBJ2-5; 7 nucleotides agree with TRBD2. Germline V lookup: CDR1 SGHDT, CDR2 YYEEEE. V was clipped by 2 bases and J by 4 bases; unmatched bases: 5. This CDR3 is built from 14 residues. The CDR3 sequence: CASSFPSGGETQYF. The DNA of the CDR3 is TGTGCCAGCAGCTTTCCTAGCGGCGGAGAGACCCAGTACTTC.

The chain links TRBV29-1 to TRBJ1-1; D remains ambiguous. Trimming removed 1 base from V and 1 base from J, with 10 bases in between. This CDR3 is 14 amino acids long. Germline V gene data show CDR1 as SQVTM and CDR2 as ANQGSEA. This chain's CDR3 is CSVEVSTSNTEAFF. For the CDR3, the DNA is TGCAGCGTTGAAGTCTCAACATCGAACACTGAAGCTTTCTTT.

Concerning this clone itself: An end of the junction differs from the germline gene, which may be a read error. DNA for the CDR3: TGTGCTAGCAGCTTGGGGCCGGGGCAGGGCTACGAGCAGTACTTC. Translation: CASSLGPGQGYEQYF. The chain recombines TRBV7-7 with TRBJ2-7; D tentatively reads TRBD1 or TRBD2 (5 bases each). The germline V gene encodes CDR1 SSHAT and CDR2 FNYEAQ (reference sequence). CDR3 length: 15 amino acids.